The present T cell receptor (beta chain) was sequenced within a study of shared clonotypes between healthy human individuals. Whole-study findings and limits: A few donors had roughly 5% of their naive CD4 clonotypes in common. Unshared clonotypes carried lower generation probabilities than those common to all four donors.

Cells designated naive CD8 were CD45RO-negative and were positively selected for CCR7, with terminally differentiated effector memory CD45RA+ cells excluded. Free of recent acute infections or vaccinations, the donors were healthy HIV-negative adults. Clones were read by immunoSEQ multiplex PCR, and TCRdb kept only the in-frame ones, dropping some. The table has approximately 810,000 clones, around 92% seen once; the top ten hold more than 20%. Turning to this clone: Its specificity is unknown.

This CDR3 contains 17 residues. The V end lost 3 bases, the J end lost 6 bases, and 21 bases lay between the germline ends. In germline, CDR1 is SGDLS, CDR2 YYNGEE. This TCR was recovered from a young man in good health. The chain carries TRBV9 and TRBJ2-2; D might be TRBD2 (5 bases). What was sequenced was naive CD8+ T cells sorted from blood. The CDR3 reads CASSEPEGLSGAGELFF. In DNA form, the CDR3 reads TGTGCCAGCAGCGAACCTGAGGGTCTGAGTGGCGCCGGGGAGCTGTTTTTT.